Listed here are 15 T cell receptor beta chains from one sample, sequenced in a study of cytomegalovirus exposure and HLA in healthy donors. The PCR had 60 Vbeta and 13 Jbeta primers. Profiling relied on immunoSEQ multiplex PCR, and the TCRdb table lists in-frame clones only, not all of them. Of about 140,000 clones in the sample, over 70% were seen once. Material: PBMCs. The receptor set was obtained from a male donor in good health and CMV-seronegative.

This chain uses TRBV7-2 with TRBJ2-3, with a tentative D call TRBD2 (7 bases). The CDR3 contains 16 residues. Per the germline V gene, CDR1 is SGHTA and CDR2 is FQGNSA. The ends were cut back, 2 bases at V and 0 bases at J, with 12 bases in the middle. CDR3 bases: TGTGCCAGCAGCTTATTAGAGGGGGGGAGCACAGATACGCAGTATTTT. It translates to CASSLLEGGSTDTQYF.

Concerning this clone itself: A junction end diverges from the germline sequence, so it may reflect a read error. This sequence joins TRBV7-7 and TRBJ2-2; D possibly corresponds to TRBD2 (6 bases). Germline values: CDR1 SSHAT, CDR2 FNYEAQ (reference sequence). The CDR3 has 16 residues. The CDR3 is CASSEVGGPAGGELFF. The CDR3 DNA sequence: TGTGCTAGCAGCGAGGTGGGAGGCCCGGCTGGCGGGGAGCTGTTTTTT.

This clone was seen a few times. The chain employs TRBV5-1 and TRBJ2-3, with D hard to call. Germline CDR1 and CDR2: SGHRS and YFSETQ. V was clipped by 2 bases and J by 5 bases, with 3 bases between them. This CDR3 has 11 residues. This CDR3 reads CASSFLDTQYF. CDR3 nucleotides: TGCGCCAGCAGCTTCCTAGATACGCAGTATTTT.

This rearrangement joins TRBV29-1 to TRBJ2-1; D remains unclear. The CDR3 has 14 amino acids. Germline-derived CDR1 and CDR2 are SQVTM and ANQGSEA. The V end was cut by 3 bases, the J end by 3 bases, with 12 bases between. The CDR3 region has the DNA TGCAGCGTTGAGGGCCTATTTAACTACAATGAGCAGTTCTTC. Translation: CSVEGLFNYNEQFF.

V usage is TRBV9 and J usage is TRBJ2-2; 8 bases align to TRBD2. This CDR3 comprises 15 residues. In germline, CDR1 is SGDLS, CDR2 YYNGEE. Trimming cost V 4 bases and J 7 bases; bases outside gene matches: 9. CDR3 DNA: TGTGCCAGCAGCTCCGGGGGGGCCTCTGACGGGGAGCTGTTTTTT. It codes for CASSSGGASDGELFF.

This clone has just a few counts. The V gene is TRBV2, the J gene TRBJ1-6, with a weak D call TRBD1 (6 bases). CDR1 is SNHLY and CDR2 is FYNNEI in the germline V gene. V was trimmed by 6 bases and J by 2 bases, leaving 11 bases between them. This CDR3 comprises 15 residues. The CDR3 DNA follows: TGTGCCAGCAGCGAGGGGGTACCCTATAATTCACCCCTCCACTTT. Its translation is CASSEGVPYNSPLHF.

The V call is TRBV5-1, the J call TRBJ2-1; possible D gene TRBD2, 6 bases. The length of the CDR3 is 14 residues. The V end was cut by 1 base, the J end by 7 bases, with 12 bases between. Germline CDR1 is SGHRS and CDR2 is YFSETQ. CDR3 region: CASSLIVGGNEQFF. The CDR3 DNA reads as TGCGCCAGCAGCTTGATTGTCGGGGGTAATGAGCAGTTCTTC.

V and J are TRBV7-2 and TRBJ1-1, with TRBD1 identical over 8 bases. The CDR3 sequence is 17 residues long. In germline, CDR1 is SGHTA, CDR2 FQGNSA. The junction had 11 bases not matched to a gene; V was cut back by 3 bases and J by 2 bases. CDR3 residues: CASSLTGVRNQNTEAFF. In DNA form, the CDR3 reads TGTGCCAGCAGCTTGACAGGGGTACGAAATCAAAACACTGAAGCTTTCTTT. The whole variable domain, filled in from reference TRBV7-2 and TRBJ1-1, reads GAGVSQSPSNKVTEKGKDVELRCDPISGHTALYWYRQSLGQGLEFLIYFQGNSAPDKSGLPSDRFSAERTGGSVSTLTIQRTQQEDSAVYLCASSLTGVRNQNTEAFFGQGTRLTVV.

This chain links TRBV9 with TRBJ2-7; TRBD2 aligns across 10 bases. V was pared by 3 bases and J by 12 bases, with 21 bases of the junction left unmatched. The CDR3 has 17 amino acids. Germline-derived CDR1 and CDR2 are SGDLS and YYNGEE. The DNA for the CDR3 is TGTGCCAGCAGCGATCTAGCGGGGGACCCGACTCACGCTCCCAGGTACTTC. Protein product: CASSDLAGDPTHAPRYF.

This clone has a single count. V and J are TRBV19 and TRBJ2-7; a possible D gene is TRBD1 (6 bases). The CDR3 contains 16 residues. The germline V gene encodes CDR1 LNHDA and CDR2 SQIVND (reference sequence). V lost 2 bases to trimming and J lost 4 bases, with 18 bases between them. CDR3 DNA sequence: TGTGCCAGTAGTATATCCTCACGAGGGGGTCGGTACGAGCAGTACTTC. Protein product: CASSISSRGGRYEQYF.

This clone has only a few counts. The chain recombines TRBV6-4 with TRBJ2-3, with TRBD2 matching over 8 bases. Trimming cost V 3 bases and J 0 bases; bases outside gene matches: 2. Germline assignment: CDR1 MRHNA and CDR2 SNTAGT. The CDR3 consists of 15 residues. The CDR3 DNA sequence: TGTGCCAGCAGTGAAGCTAGCGGGAGCACAGATACGCAGTATTTT. As protein: CASSEASGSTDTQYF.

The chain is built from TRBV19 and TRBJ2-7, with 7 bases lining up with TRBD2. After removal of 4 bases from V and 2 bases from J, the junction contained 11 bases not matched to a gene. CDR1 is LNHDA and CDR2 is SQIVND in the germline V gene (reference sequence). The CDR3 runs 16 residues. CDR3 amino acids: CASSKRDSQPPYEQYF. DNA of the CDR3: TGTGCCAGTAGTAAGCGGGACTCCCAACCTCCCTACGAGCAGTACTTC.

The chain joins TRBV7-3 to TRBJ2-5, with TRBD2 as a possible D gene (5 bases). In germline, CDR1 is SGHTA, CDR2 FQGTGA. Trimming cost V 0 bases and J 1 base, with 9 bases left between them. This CDR3 region has 15 residues. CDR3: CASSLTSGLQETQYF. The CDR3 bases are TGTGCCAGCAGCTTAACGAGCGGACTCCAAGAGACCCAGTACTTC.

V gene TRBV28 combines with J gene TRBJ1-3; perhaps TRBD1 as D (5 bases). The CDR3 spans 18 residues. Germline V gene data show CDR1 as MDHEN and CDR2 as SYDVKM. Trimming removed 3 bases at V and 3 bases at J, with 21 bases between. CDR3 bases: TGTGCCAGCAGTTTCCCGCAGGGTGGATGGACCCATGGAAACACCATATATTTT. Translation: CASSFPQGGWTHGNTIYF.

The chain uses TRBV28 and TRBJ1-5; possibly TRBD1 for D (6 bases). The V end lost 2 bases, the J end lost 2 bases, and 13 bases lay between the germline ends. This CDR3 comprises 16 residues. CDR1 and CDR2 from the germline V gene are MDHEN and SYDVKM. In DNA form, the CDR3 reads TGTGCCAGCAGTTTACTAACTTCAGGGGGCAATCAGCCCCAGCATTTT. This codes for CASSLLTSGGNQPQHF.